These 12 T cell receptor beta chains were all obtained from the same sample, sequenced in a study of beta chain features in type 1 diabetes (dated by TCRdb to about 2018). The library was made by the immunoSEQ multiplex PCR assay. The entire isolated RNA was reverse transcribed using the High Capacity cDNA Reverse Transcription Kit, and thus expressed TCRB transcripts were sequenced. What TCRdb holds here is the immuneACCESS table cut down to in-frame rearrangements. Part of the clones is not present; checked against another copy, under half of the missing clones reflect an unresolved V gene, and the others are unexplained. The sample table contains hundreds of thousands of clones; only one count was recorded for around an eighth of them. The ten largest clones add up to around 0.022% of the sample. What the work shows at the level of the full study, not this receptor alone: A moderate but significant shortening of TCRB CDR3 length was observed in type 1 diabetes patients in all four CD4+ subsets.

These receptors are not linked to any known antigen. Sequenced material: naive CD4+ T cells from blood. The cell subset or site label here, explained by the study, means: true naive CD4+ T cells. All receptors derive from a man aged 18-30 years with type 1 diabetes.

This clone was detected a few times. The chain combines TRBV29-1 with TRBJ2-5, with D perhaps TRBD1 (5 bases). V was cut by 6 bases and J by 4 bases, with 18 bases left in between. The CDR3 runs 14 residues. Germline CDR1 reads SQVTM; CDR2 reads ANQGSEA. CDR3 DNA sequence: TGCAGCGTAGCAGGGTTCCCCCTTCCAGAGACCCAGTACTTC. It is translated as CSVAGFPLPETQYF.

This clone was observed a handful of times. The chain's CDR3 is CASSLDPGFGGELFF. CDR3 sequence (DNA): TGCGCCAGCAGCTTGGATCCAGGGTTCGGCGGGGAGCTGTTTTTT. This sequence joins TRBV5-1 and TRBJ2-2; possibly TRBD1 for D (5 bases). CDR1 and CDR2 (germline): SGHRS, YFSETQ. CDR3 size: 15 residues. V was clipped by 0 bases and J by 7 bases, with 13 bases between them.

The gene calls are TRBV2 and TRBJ1-6; D perhaps matches TRBD1 (5 bases). CDR1 and CDR2 from the germline V gene are SNHLY and FYNNEI. This CDR3 comprises 15 residues. Trimming shortened V by 4 bases and J by 8 bases, and 15 bases separated the two germline ends. This CDR3 is CASSASFGTHSPLHF. CDR3 bases: TGTGCCAGCAGTGCAAGCTTTGGGACGCATTCACCCCTCCACTTT.

This clone was recorded a few times. This rearrangement joins TRBV6-6 to TRBJ1-2; possibly TRBD1 for D (5 bases). The CDR3 consists of 16 residues. V was cut by 2 bases and J by 1 base, with 14 bases left in between. Germline V gene lookup returns CDR1 MNHNY and CDR2 SVGAGI (reference sequence). This chain's CDR3 is CASSYEGAMGNYGYTF. In DNA form, the CDR3 reads TGTGCCAGCAGTTACGAAGGGGCTATGGGTAACTATGGCTACACCTTC.

V and J are TRBV5-4 and TRBJ2-7; a weak D match, TRBD2 (6 bases). The CDR3 consists of 12 residues. Germline-derived CDR1 and CDR2 are SGHNT and YYREEE (reference sequence). V lost 0 bases, J lost 5 bases, and 6 bases lay in between. The CDR3 loop reads CASSLGGDEQYF. The DNA of the CDR3 is TGTGCCAGCAGCTTGGGCGGGGACGAGCAGTACTTC.

The rearrangement joins TRBV30 to TRBJ2-7; D call uncertain. Trimming cost V 0 bases and J 2 bases, with 5 bases left between them. The germline V gene has CDR1 GTSNPN and CDR2 SVGIG (reference sequence). CDR3 length: 12 amino acids. The CDR3 sequence: CAWSVVPYEQYF. Written as DNA, the CDR3 is TGTGCCTGGAGTGTTGTCCCCTACGAGCAGTACTTC. The full variable domain, its missing parts supplied by reference TRBV30 and TRBJ2-7, is SQTIHQWPATLVQPVGSPLSLECTVEGTSNPNLYWYRQAAGRGLQLLFYSVGIGQISSEVPQNLSASRPQDRQFILSSKKLLLSDSGFYLCAWSVVPYEQYFGPGTRLTVT.

The J gene is TRBJ2-5, the V gene TRBV7-9; D may be TRBD1 (6 bases). The CDR3 length is 13 residues. Germline V gene data show CDR1 as SEHNR and CDR2 as FQNEAQ (reference sequence). The V and J ends lost 3 bases and 4 bases respectively, with 9 bases between them. CDR3 amino acids: CASSLEGGETQYF. CDR3 nucleotides: TGTGCCAGCAGCTTGGAAGGGGGAGAGACCCAGTACTTC.

The genes are TRBV11-1 and TRBJ2-2; D is uncertain. The germline V and J ends were trimmed by 0 bases and 6 bases, with 11 bases remaining between them. CDR1 SGHAT and CDR2 FQDESV come from the germline V gene (reference sequence). This CDR3 is built from 15 residues. In DNA, the CDR3 is TGTGCCAGCAGCTTAGCCCTCGTGAGGCCCGGGGAGCTGTTTTTT. It codes for CASSLALVRPGELFF.

In DNA form, the CDR3 reads TGTGCCAGCAGTCCACGGACTAGTTTGACAGATACGCAGTATTTT. Its translation: CASSPRTSLTDTQYF. V is TRBV6-5 and J is TRBJ2-3; TRBD2 agrees at 7 bases. This CDR3 contains 15 residues. J was trimmed by 3 bases and V by 5 bases; bases with no gene match: 8. Germline assignment: CDR1 MNHEY and CDR2 SVGAGI.

J is TRBJ1-1 and V is TRBV29-1; D remains ambiguous. V shed 6 bases and J shed 5 bases, with 13 bases lying between them. The CDR3 has 12 residues. The V gene's germline CDR1 is SQVTM and CDR2 ANQGSEA. CDR3 sequence (DNA): TGCAGCGTCGTAGGCCTAGGGACTGAAGCTTTCTTT. It encodes CSVVGLGTEAFF. Drawing the rest from reference TRBV29-1 and TRBJ1-1, the complete variable domain is SAVISQKPSRDICQRGTSLTIQCQVDSQVTMMFWYRQQPGQSLTLIATANQGSEATYESGFVIDKFPISRPNLTFSTLTVSNMSPEDSSIYLCSVVGLGTEAFFGQGTRLTVV.

V usage is TRBV5-4 and J usage is TRBJ1-1; D ambiguous. The ends were cut back, 0 bases at V and 2 bases at J, with 8 bases in the middle. Looked up from germline, CDR1 is SGHNT and CDR2 is YYREEE (reference sequence). The CDR3 spans 14 residues. The CDR3 DNA is TGTGCCAGCAGCTTGGAGCTGGGAAACACTGAAGCTTTCTTT. Encoded protein: CASSLELGNTEAFF.

Here the CDR3 reads CASSRQGQNNQPQHF. CDR3 coding DNA: TGTGCCAGCTCACGGCAGGGGCAGAATAATCAGCCCCAGCATTTT. The chain uses TRBV18 and TRBJ1-5, with a possible D match to TRBD1 (6 bases). The CDR3 consists of 15 residues. The germline V gene has CDR1 KGHSH and CDR2 LQKENI. Trimming shortened V by 4 bases and J by 4 bases, and 14 bases separated the two germline ends.